This TCR beta chain was identified in a study of blood T cell repertoires in COVID-19. Germline values: CDR1 LGHDT, CDR2 YNNKEL (reference sequence). This CDR3 comprises 18 residues. The V gene end was trimmed by 2 bases and the J gene end by 0 bases; junction bases not matched to a gene: 8. The protocol was immunoSEQ multiplex PCR, while the TCRdb copy is restricted to in-frame clones and leaves out a portion. Of about 230,000 clones in the sample, under 85% were seen once. Participants, roughly 18 to 100 years old, spanned under 30 US areas. Participants were placed into cohorts based on the clinical history they reported.

The chain has TRBV3-1 (or the pseudogene TRBV3-2) and TRBJ2-3, with 10 bases lining up with TRBD2. Material: PBMCs or T cells enriched from blood (not recorded which). The sequence derives from a man aged 55 to 70 who had recovered from COVID-19. The CDR3 loop is CASSQLGLADPSTDTQYF. DNA of the CDR3: TGTGCCAGCAGCCAACTAGGACTAGCGGACCCTAGCACAGATACGCAGTATTTT.